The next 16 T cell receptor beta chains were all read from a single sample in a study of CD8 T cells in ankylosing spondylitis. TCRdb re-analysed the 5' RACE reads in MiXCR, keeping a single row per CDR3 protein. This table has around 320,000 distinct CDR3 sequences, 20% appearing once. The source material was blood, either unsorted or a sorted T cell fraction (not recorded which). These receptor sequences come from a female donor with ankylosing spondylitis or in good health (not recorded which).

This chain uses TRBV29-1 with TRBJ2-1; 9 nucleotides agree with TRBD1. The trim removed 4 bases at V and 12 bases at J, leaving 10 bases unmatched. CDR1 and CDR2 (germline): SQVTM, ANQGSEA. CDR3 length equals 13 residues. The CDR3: CSVAGQGPLGQFF. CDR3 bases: TGCAGCGTTGCGGGACAGGGCCCCTTAGGGCAGTTCTTC.

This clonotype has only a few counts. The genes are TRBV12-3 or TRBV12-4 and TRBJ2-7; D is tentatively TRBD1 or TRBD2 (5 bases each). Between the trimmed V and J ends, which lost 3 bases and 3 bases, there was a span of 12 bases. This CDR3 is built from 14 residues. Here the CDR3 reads CASSFGAVDYEQYF. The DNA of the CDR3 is TGTGCCAGCAGTTTCGGGGCAGTAGACTACGAGCAGTACTTC.

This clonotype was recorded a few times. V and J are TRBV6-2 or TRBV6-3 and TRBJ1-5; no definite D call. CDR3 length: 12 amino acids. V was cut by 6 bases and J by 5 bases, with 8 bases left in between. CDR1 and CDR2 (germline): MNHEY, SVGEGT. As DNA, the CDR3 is TGTGCCAGCAGCAAGGTGGATCAGCCCCAGCATTTT. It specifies CASSKVDQPQHF.

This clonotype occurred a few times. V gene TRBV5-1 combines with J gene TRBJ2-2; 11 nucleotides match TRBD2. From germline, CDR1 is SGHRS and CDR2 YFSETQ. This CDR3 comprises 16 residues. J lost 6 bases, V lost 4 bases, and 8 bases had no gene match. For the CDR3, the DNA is TGCGCCAGCAGCCTTAGCGGGAGGGCCGCAGCCGGGGAGCTGTTTTTT. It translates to CASSLSGRAAAGELFF.

CDR3 nucleotide sequence: TGCGCCAGCAGCCTTGGACAGGGTGTAGGTGGCTACACCTTC. This codes for CASSLGQGVGGYTF. The J gene is TRBJ1-2, the V gene TRBV5-1, with TRBD1 matching 8 bases. The germline V gene encodes CDR1 SGHRS and CDR2 YFSETQ. The CDR3 totals 14 residues. After removal of 4 bases from V and 7 bases from J, the junction contained 9 bases not matched to a gene.

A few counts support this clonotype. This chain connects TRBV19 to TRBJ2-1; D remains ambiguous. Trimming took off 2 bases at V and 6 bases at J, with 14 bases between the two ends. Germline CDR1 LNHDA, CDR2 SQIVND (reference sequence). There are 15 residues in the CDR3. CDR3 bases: TGTGCCAGTAGTATATCACTCCCGCCTCTCAATGAGCAGTTCTTC. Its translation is CASSISLPPLNEQFF.

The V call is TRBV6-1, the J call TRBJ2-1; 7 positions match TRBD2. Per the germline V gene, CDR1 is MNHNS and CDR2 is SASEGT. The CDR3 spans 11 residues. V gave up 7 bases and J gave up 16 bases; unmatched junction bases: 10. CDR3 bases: TGTGCCAGCACTGAGGGAGGGAACCAATTCTTC. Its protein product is CASTEGGNQFF.

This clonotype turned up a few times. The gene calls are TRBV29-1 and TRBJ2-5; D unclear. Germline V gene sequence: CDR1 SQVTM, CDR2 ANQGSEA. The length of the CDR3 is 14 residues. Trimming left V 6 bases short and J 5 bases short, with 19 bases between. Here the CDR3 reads CSVPITGGPETQYF. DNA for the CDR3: TGCAGCGTACCCATCACTGGTGGGCCTGAGACCCAGTACTTC.

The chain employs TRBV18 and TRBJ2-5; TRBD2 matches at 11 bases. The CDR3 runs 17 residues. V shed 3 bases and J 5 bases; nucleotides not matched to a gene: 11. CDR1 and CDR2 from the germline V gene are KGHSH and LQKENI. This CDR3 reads CASSPRVAGGHEETQYF. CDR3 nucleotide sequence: TGTGCCAGCTCACCGCGGGTAGCGGGAGGGCACGAGGAGACCCAGTACTTC.

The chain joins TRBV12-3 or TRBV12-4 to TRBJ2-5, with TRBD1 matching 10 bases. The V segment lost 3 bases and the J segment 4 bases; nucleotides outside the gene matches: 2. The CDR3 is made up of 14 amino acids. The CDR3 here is CASSLRQGAETQYF. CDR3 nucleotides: TGTGCCAGCAGTTTGCGACAGGGGGCAGAGACCCAGTACTTC.

The CDR3 loop is CASSEGGNTIYF. The CDR3 nucleotides read TGTGCCAGCAGTGAGGGCGGAAACACCATATATTTT. V is TRBV6-1 and J is TRBJ1-3; D call uncertain. The CDR3 covers 12 residues. The germline V gene encodes CDR1 MNHNS and CDR2 SASEGT. V was trimmed by 3 bases and J by 4 bases, leaving 4 bases between them.

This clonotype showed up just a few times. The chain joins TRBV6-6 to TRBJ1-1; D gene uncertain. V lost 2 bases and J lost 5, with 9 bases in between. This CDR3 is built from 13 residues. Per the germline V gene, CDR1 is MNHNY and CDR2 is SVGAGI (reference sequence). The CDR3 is CASSYARETEAFF. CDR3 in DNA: TGTGCCAGCAGTTACGCAAGAGAGACTGAAGCTTTCTTT.

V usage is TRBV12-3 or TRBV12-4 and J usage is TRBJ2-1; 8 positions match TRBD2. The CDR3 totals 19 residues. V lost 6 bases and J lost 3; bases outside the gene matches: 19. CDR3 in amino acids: CASRVDGPSLAEDYNEQFF. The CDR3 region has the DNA TGTGCCAGCAGAGTGGACGGACCCTCACTAGCGGAGGACTACAATGAGCAGTTCTTC.

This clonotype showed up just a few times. The CDR3 protein is CASSRTSGSSQETQYF. CDR3 DNA: TGTGCCAGCAGTCGGACTAGCGGGAGTTCGCAAGAGACCCAGTACTTC. V usage is TRBV12-3 or TRBV12-4 and J usage is TRBJ2-5; 13 nucleotides line up with TRBD2. Trimming at V came to 5 bases and at J to 2 bases, leaving 5 bases not matched to a gene. The CDR3 has 16 amino acids.

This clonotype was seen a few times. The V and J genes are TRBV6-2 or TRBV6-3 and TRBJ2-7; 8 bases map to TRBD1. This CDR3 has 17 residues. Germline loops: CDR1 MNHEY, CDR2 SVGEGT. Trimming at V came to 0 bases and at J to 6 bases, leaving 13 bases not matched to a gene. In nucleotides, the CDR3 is TGTGCCAGCAGTTACTCGATGGGACAGGTGGTAGAAGGCGAGCAGTACTTC. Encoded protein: CASSYSMGQVVEGEQYF.

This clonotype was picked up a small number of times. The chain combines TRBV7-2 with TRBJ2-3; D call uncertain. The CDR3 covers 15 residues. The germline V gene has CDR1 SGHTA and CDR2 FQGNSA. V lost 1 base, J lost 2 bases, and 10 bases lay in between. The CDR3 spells CASSLEWTYTDTQYF. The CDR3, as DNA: TGTGCCAGCAGCTTAGAGTGGACCTACACAGATACGCAGTATTTT.